What follows are 4 T cell receptor beta chains derived from one specimen sequenced in a study of radiotherapy plus CTLA-4 blockade in lung cancer. Profiled with immunoSEQ multiplex PCR; TCRdb holds only in-frame clones, not every one. The table lists 90,000 to 100,000 clones, 65% to 80% of them singletons. The sequenced sample was peripheral blood, obtained from a patient treated with radiotherapy plus ipilimumab. The receptors shown here come from a human donor with non-small cell lung cancer who had a partial response to radiotherapy plus ipilimumab. Some clones in this sample may be carry-over from other donors' samples.

This chain links TRBV7-9 with TRBJ2-2; D ambiguous. The CDR3 runs 14 residues. V lost 0 bases, J lost 3 bases, and 5 bases lay in between. Germline CDR1 reads SEHNR; CDR2 reads FQNEAQ (reference sequence). The CDR3 is CASSLAQYTGELFF. CDR3 coding DNA: TGTGCCAGCAGCTTAGCACAGTACACCGGGGAGCTGTTTTTT.

This clone was seen only a few times. The chain links TRBV6-5 to TRBJ1-2, with a possible D match to TRBD1 (5 bases). V lost 6 bases and J 0 bases, leaving 14 bases between the germline ends. The germline gives CDR1 MNHEY, CDR2 SVGAGI. This CDR3 has 15 amino acids. The CDR3 loop is CASSRGQGPNYGYTF. As DNA, the CDR3 is TGTGCCAGCAGCCGTGGACAAGGCCCTAACTATGGCTACACCTTC.

The V call is TRBV11-2, the J call TRBJ2-7; 8 positions agree with TRBD2. V trimming: 3 bases; J trimming: 5 bases; junction bases outside the gene matches: 9. This CDR3 comprises 15 residues. Germline-derived CDR1 and CDR2 are SGHAT and FQNNGV. CDR3 residues: CASSFLPGGSDEQYF. The CDR3 DNA follows: TGTGCCAGCAGCTTCCTCCCGGGAGGGTCGGACGAGCAGTACTTC.

This clone was counted a few times. This chain links TRBV7-9 with TRBJ2-2, with 9 bases lining up with TRBD2. From germline, CDR1 is SEHNR and CDR2 FQNEAQ (reference sequence). The CDR3 is 14 amino acids. The J segment lost 7 bases and the V segment lost 5 bases, leaving 5 bases of the junction unmatched. CDR3 region: CASSHYSGSGELFF. In nucleotides, the CDR3 is TGTGCCAGCAGCCACTATAGCGGGAGCGGGGAGCTGTTTTTT.